A single sample is the source of the 27 T cell receptor beta chains below, sequenced in a study of post-analysis software for immune sequencing data. Study-level findings and limits: In patients, four to six TRBV segments were more frequent than in controls, with TRBV5-6, TRBV5-1 and TRBV20-1 among them.

No antigens are known for them. Unique molecular identifiers tagged the TCR beta cDNA libraries. TCRdb processed the PCR reads anew with MiXCR; each CDR3 protein has one entry. The sample contains roughly 180,000 distinct CDR3 sequences, approximately 30% of which appear only once. The specimen was blood. The receptor set was obtained from a girl between 5 and 17 years old with multiple sclerosis.

The genes are TRBV28 and TRBJ2-3; 9 bases are a match to TRBD2. The CDR3 is 15 amino acids. V gave up 5 bases and J gave up 6 bases; unmatched junction bases: 9. The V gene's germline CDR1 is MDHEN and CDR2 SYDVKM. DNA of the CDR3: TGTGCCAGCAGTGTGGGCGGGAGGGCCACGGATACGCAGTATTTT. It codes for CASSVGGRATDTQYF. The variable domain in full, with the rest retrieved from reference TRBV28 and TRBJ2-3, is DVKVTQSSRYLVKRTGEKVFLECVQDMDHENMFWYRQDPGLGLRLIYFSYDVKMKEKGDIPEGYSVSREKKERFSLILESASTNQTSMYLCASSVGGRATDTQYFGPGTRLTVL.

This clonotype was picked up many times. The chain links TRBV7-9 to TRBJ2-1, with TRBD2 matching over 15 bases. Losses at the gene ends were 5 bases for V and 0 bases for J; bases not matched to a gene: 5. CDR3 size: 18 residues. CDR1 and CDR2 from the germline V gene are SEHNR and FQNEAQ (reference sequence). The CDR3 coding sequence is TGTGCCAGCAGCGCGGGACTAGCGGGAGGTAGCTCCTACAATGAGCAGTTCTTC. As protein: CASSAGLAGGSSYNEQFF.

The rearrangement uses TRBV7-9 and TRBJ2-7; 7 nucleotides agree with TRBD2. This CDR3 region has 14 residues. Trimming removed 3 bases from V and 4 bases from J; junction bases left unmatched: 6. Germline CDR1 and CDR2: SEHNR and FQNEAQ (reference sequence). The DNA for the CDR3 is TGTGCCAGCAGCTTCGGGACCGGGGGGTACGAGCAGTACTTC. The encoded protein is CASSFGTGGYEQYF.

This clonotype was recorded at least ten times. The genes are TRBV12-3 or TRBV12-4 and TRBJ2-3; the D is unclear. The V end was cut by 6 bases, the J end by 0 bases, with 13 bases between. The CDR3 covers 15 residues. This CDR3 reads CASSPPHPSTDTQYF. DNA for the CDR3: TGTGCCAGCAGCCCACCACACCCTAGCACAGATACGCAGTATTTT.

The chain links TRBV11-2 to TRBJ2-1; TRBD2 agrees at 13 bases. The CDR3 sequence is 15 residues long. CDR1 is SGHAT and CDR2 is FQNNGV in the germline V gene. V shed 6 bases, J shed 9 bases, and the junction held 8 bases outside the gene matches. Here the CDR3 reads CASSKLAGGQVEQFF. The CDR3 region has the DNA TGTGCCAGCAGTAAACTAGCGGGAGGGCAGGTTGAGCAGTTCTTC.

This clonotype was detected a few times. V usage is TRBV15 and J usage is TRBJ1-1; D unclear. Germline V lookup: CDR1 LNHNV, CDR2 YYDKDF (reference sequence). The V and J ends lost 2 bases and 9 bases respectively, with 10 bases between them. The CDR3 consists of 12 residues. The CDR3 protein is CATSRIDRQAFF. In nucleotides, the CDR3 is TGTGCCACCAGCAGAATAGACCGCCAAGCTTTCTTT.

About this clonotype itself: A much larger clone is a single base away; this may be a read error. V is TRBV10-3 and J is TRBJ2-1; 8 bases fit TRBD1. Per the germline V gene, CDR1 is ENHRY and CDR2 is SYGVKD. The CDR3 length is 15 residues. V trimming: 5 bases; J trimming: 10 bases; junction bases outside the gene matches: 13. In DNA, the CDR3 is TGTGCCATCAGTACAACCGGGACAGGTCAAGAAGAGCAGTTCTTC. It specifies CAISTTGTGQEEQFF.

The rearrangement joins TRBV7-2 to TRBJ2-1; TRBD2 aligns across 13 bases. This CDR3 has 16 residues. The germline V gene has CDR1 SGHTA and CDR2 FQGNSA. Trimming took 3 bases from V and 8 from J; bases not matched to a gene: 7. The CDR3 region is CASSFGLAGDPDEQFF. The DNA of the CDR3 is TGTGCCAGCAGCTTTGGACTAGCGGGGGACCCGGATGAGCAGTTCTTC.

V is TRBV10-3 and J is TRBJ2-1, with TRBD1 as a possible D gene (6 bases). CDR1 and CDR2 from the germline V gene are ENHRY and SYGVKD. Deletions cut 6 bases from V and 10 bases from J, with 16 bases between. The CDR3 is 13 residues long. The CDR3 reads CAIRQGQTYEQFF. In DNA, the CDR3 is TGTGCCATCAGACAGGGCCAAACCTACGAGCAGTTCTTC.

This clonotype was observed many times. This sequence joins TRBV20-1 and TRBJ2-5; TRBD1 or TRBD2 may be the D gene (6 bases each). The V and J ends lost 5 bases and 1 base respectively, with 14 bases between them. CDR3 length: 14 amino acids. Germline CDR1 and CDR2: DFQATT and SNEGSKA (reference sequence). CDR3: CSAPEGGGQETQYF. DNA for the CDR3: TGCAGTGCTCCGGAGGGGGGAGGCCAAGAGACCCAGTACTTC.

This clonotype has ten or more counts. Mismatch with germline at one junction end may stem from a read error. CDR3 sequence reads: CASSLWAGGYNEQFF. CDR3 nucleotide sequence: TGTGCCAGCAGCTTATGGGCGGGAGGGTACAATGAGCAGTTCTTC. This chain links TRBV27 with TRBJ2-1, with 9 bases fitting TRBD2. Germline loops: CDR1 MNHEY, CDR2 SMNVEV (reference sequence). This CDR3 spans 15 amino acids.

The V and J genes are TRBV6-1 and TRBJ2-3; possibly TRBD2 for D (6 bases). V lost 4 bases to trimming and J lost 1 base, with 27 bases between them. CDR3 length: 20 amino acids. The germline V gene encodes CDR1 MNHNS and CDR2 SASEGT. The CDR3 nucleotides read TGTGCCAGCAGTGGGGGGTTCTGGGTCGGAGGGTTATATGGCACAGATACGCAGTATTTT. Translated: CASSGGFWVGGLYGTDTQYF.

Details on this clonotype: At one end the junction does not follow the germline gene, possibly because of a read error. The gene calls are TRBV7-8 and TRBJ2-6, with D possibly being TRBD1 or TRBD2 (5 bases each). CDR1 is SGHVS and CDR2 is FQNEAQ in the germline V gene. The CDR3 has 14 residues. As DNA, the CDR3 is TGTGCCAGCAGGCCTAGGACCGGGGCCGACGTCCTGACTTTC. Amino acids: CASRPRTGADVLTF.

This clonotype was observed a handful of times. This chain connects TRBV12-3 or TRBV12-4 to TRBJ1-4, with 8 bases fitting TRBD1. J lost 5 bases, V lost 5 bases, and 7 bases had no gene match. The CDR3 runs 15 residues. The DNA of the CDR3 is TGTGCCAGCAGTCCTCGGACAGGGCCAAATGAAAAACTGTTTTTT. Translation gives CASSPRTGPNEKLFF.

This clonotype was detected a few times. This rearrangement joins TRBV2 to TRBJ2-7; maybe TRBD1 (6 bases). Germline V gives CDR1 SNHLY, CDR2 FYNNEI. Trimming took 2 bases from V and 1 from J, leaving 18 bases between them. The CDR3 has 17 amino acids. The CDR3 spells CASSEIYGQKNSYEQYF. The CDR3 nucleotides read TGTGCCAGCAGTGAAATTTACGGACAGAAGAATTCCTACGAGCAGTACTTC.

This clonotype was seen only a few times. The rearrangement uses TRBV27 and TRBJ1-6; the D gene is possibly TRBD1 (5 bases). The germline V gene has CDR1 MNHEY and CDR2 SMNVEV (reference sequence). The ends were cut back, 2 bases at V and 7 bases at J, with 12 bases in the middle. This CDR3 spans 15 amino acids. CDR3 coding DNA: TGTGCCAGCAGTTTAGGTACAGGAGTCAATTCACCCCTCCACTTT. Amino acids: CASSLGTGVNSPLHF.

This clonotype was counted ten times or more. The chain couples TRBV4-2 to TRBJ2-5, with D uncertain. Trimming removed 4 bases from V and 2 bases from J, with 11 bases in between. This CDR3 comprises 14 residues. Germline V lookup: CDR1 LGHNA, CDR2 YNFKEQ. CDR3 sequence (DNA): TGTGCCAGCAGCCCCGGATCCGCACAAGAGACCCAGTACTTC. This encodes CASSPGSAQETQYF.

The rearrangement links TRBV5-1 to TRBJ2-5; 7 nucleotides line up with TRBD1. The better agreement between TRBJ2-7 and the DNA end casts doubt on the J call. The length of the CDR3 is 15 residues. Germline-derived CDR1 and CDR2 are SGHRS and YFSETQ. The CDR3 reads CASSFRVGGVHEQYF. DNA of the CDR3: TGCGCCAGCAGCTTTCGGGTAGGGGGCGTCCACGAGCAGTACTTC.

This clonotype was detected only a few times. CDR3 sequence (DNA): TGTGCCAGCAGCTTAGGTGGGGGAAAGAACACTGAAGCTTTCTTT. Protein: CASSLGGGKNTEAFF. J is TRBJ1-1 and V is TRBV11-2, with D possibly being TRBD1 (5 bases). CDR1 and CDR2 (germline): SGHAT, FQNNGV. The CDR3 has 15 amino acids. The V and J ends lost 1 base and 1 base respectively, with 10 bases between them.

This clonotype was detected a few times. The V and J genes are TRBV27 and TRBJ1-4, with D possibly matching TRBD1 (6 bases). The ends were cut back, 1 base at V and 7 bases at J, with 13 bases in the middle. The germline CDR1 and CDR2 sequences are MNHEY and SMNVEV (reference sequence). The CDR3 is 15 amino acids. Here the CDR3 DNA reads TGTGCCAGCAGTTTATGGTGGGGGCGCGGTGAAAAACTGTTTTTT. It specifies CASSLWWGRGEKLFF.

This clonotype was recorded at least ten times. The V and J genes are TRBV7-9 and TRBJ1-6; the D gene is possibly TRBD1 (6 bases). CDR1 SEHNR and CDR2 FQNEAQ come from the germline V gene (reference sequence). This CDR3 is built from 14 residues. V lost 5 bases and J 9 bases, leaving 14 bases between the germline ends. CDR3 DNA: TGTGCCAGCAGCGGACAGTTCGTGACTTCACCCCTCCACTTT. Its protein is CASSGQFVTSPLHF. The full variable domain, completed using reference TRBV7-9 and TRBJ1-6, is DTGVSQNPRHKITKRGQNVTFRCDPISEHNRLYWYRQTLGQGPEFLTYFQNEAQLEKSRLLSDRFSAERPKGSFSTLEIQRTEQGDSAMYLCASSGQFVTSPLHFGNGTRLTVT.

There are a few counts of this clonotype. The rearrangement uses TRBV3-1 and TRBJ2-4, with D unclear. Germline CDR1 reads LGHDT; CDR2 reads YNNKEL (reference sequence). This CDR3 spans 17 amino acids. Trimming shortened V by 0 bases and J by 2 bases, and 14 bases separated the two germline ends. CDR3 protein: CASSQEGLPGPKNIQYF. The CDR3 DNA follows: TGTGCCAGCAGCCAAGAAGGGCTACCGGGTCCCAAAAACATTCAGTACTTC.

This clonotype was observed many times. The chain combines TRBV12-3 or TRBV12-4 with TRBJ2-1; D gene uncertain. CDR3 size: 11 residues. V gave up 5 bases and J gave up 7 bases, with 6 bases separating them. The CDR3 DNA follows: TGTGCCAGCAGTCCCCTAAATGAGCAGTTCTTC. This translates into CASSPLNEQFF.

The gene calls are TRBV12-3 or TRBV12-4 and TRBJ2-7; 10 positions match TRBD2. The CDR3 runs 15 residues. V shed 5 bases and J 3 bases; nucleotides not matched to a gene: 7. CDR3 sequence reads: CASSPVLAGRYEQYF. CDR3 sequence (DNA): TGTGCCAGCAGTCCTGTACTAGCGGGACGCTACGAGCAGTACTTC.

This clonotype was detected ten times or more. This chain's CDR3 is CSVLTQIGSRAYTF. CDR3 nucleotide sequence: TGCAGCGTTCTAACGCAGATTGGCTCGAGGGCCTACACCTTC. The chain links TRBV29-1 to TRBJ1-2, with D unresolved. Germline CDR1 SQVTM, CDR2 ANQGSEA. The CDR3 runs to 14 residues. The V end lost 5 bases, the J end lost 10 bases, and 23 bases lay between the germline ends.

The table lists this clonotype with a few counts. The chain uses TRBV7-6 and TRBJ1-6, with TRBD1 matching over 7 bases. V trimming: 5 bases; J trimming: 5 bases; junction bases outside the gene matches: 3. The CDR3 loop spans 14 amino acids. CDR1 and CDR2 (germline): SGHVS, FNYEAQ. The CDR3 protein is CASSPTGNNSPLHF. The CDR3 DNA follows: TGTGCCAGCAGCCCGACAGGGAATAATTCACCCCTCCACTTT.

Concerning this clonotype itself: Since the CDR3 does not end with the conserved phenylalanine or tryptophan, this likely comes from a read error. This chain connects TRBV11-1 to TRBJ2-1; D is unclear. The CDR3 runs to 15 residues. V lost 2 bases and J 0 bases, leaving 8 bases between the germline ends. Per the germline V gene, CDR1 is SGHAT and CDR2 is FQDESV (reference sequence). For the CDR3, the DNA is TGTGCCAGCAGCTTACAGTCCAGCTCCTACAATGAGCAGTTCGTC. Translation gives CASSLQSSSYNEQFV.